Listed below are T cell receptor beta chains from one sample, sequenced in a study of CD8 T cells in ankylosing spondylitis. TCRdb ran MiXCR on the 5' RACE reads and lists one entry per CDR3 protein. The profile shows 240,000 or so distinct CDR3 sequences, over 8.5% of them singletons. Sequenced sample: blood, either unsorted or a sorted T cell fraction (not recorded which). These receptors came from a male donor with ankylosing spondylitis or in good health (not recorded which). Each CDR3 is given with its conserved first and last residue. The D gene is left open where the match is weak. Size tells how often a clone was seen (once, few, many) or the class of an expanded clone, and some rows leave it out.

D	V	J	size	CDR3	DNA
NA	TRBV19	TRBJ1-1	many	CASSKDINEAFF	TGTGCCAGTAGTAAAGACATTAATGAAGCTTTCTTT
TRBD1	TRBV5-1	TRBJ2-7	many	CASSLGTWRGQGGYPPF	TGCGCCAGCAGCTTGGGGACTTGGCGGGGACAGGGTGGCTATCCGCCCTTC
NA	TRBV11-1	TRBJ2-7	many	CASSAEFGSHEYTYEQYF	TGTGCCAGCAGCGCAGAGTTCGGGTCACACGAATACACCTACGAGCAGTACTTC
TRBD2	TRBV5-6	TRBJ2-3	few	CASSSLGGEGRTDTQYF	TGTGCCAGCAGCTCACTCGGGGGGGAAGGTCGCACAGATACGCAGTATTTT
TRBD2	TRBV19	TRBJ2-1	few	CASTGGAGGFYNEQFF	TGTGCCAGTACCGGGGGAGCGGGGGGGTTCTACAATGAGCAGTTCTTC
TRBD1	TRBV30	TRBJ2-7	many	CAWSTGTGTYEQYF	TGTGCCTGGAGTACCGGGACAGGGACCTACGAGCAGTACTTC
TRBD2	TRBV11-2	TRBJ2-1	NA	CASSLRLAGIHNEQFF	TGTGCCAGCAGTTTAAGACTAGCGGGCATTCACAATGAGCAGTTCTTC
TRBD1	TRBV29-1	TRBJ1-1	many	CSAYEGARNTEAFF	TGCAGCGCTTACGAGGGGGCGCGGAACACTGAAGCTTTCTTT
NA	TRBV7-8	TRBJ1-2	many	CASTDRRGSETYGYTF	TGTGCCAGCACTGACCGCCGGGGATCAGAGACATATGGCTACACCTTC
TRBD1	TRBV20-1	TRBJ2-2	many	CSARRRDRADTGELFF	TGCAGTGCTAGAAGACGGGACAGGGCGGACACCGGGGAGCTGTTTTTT
TRBD2	TRBV20-1	TRBJ2-1	many	CSARGVGTSNEQFF	TGCAGTGCTAGAGGGGTCGGGACTAGCAATGAGCAGTTCTTC
NA	TRBV7-2	TRBJ2-7	many	CASSLEPGRSYEQYF	TGTGCCAGCAGCTTAGAGCCAGGGCGATCCTACGAGCAGTACTTC
TRBD2	TRBV20-1	TRBJ2-7	few	CSASSSGGRSSYEQYF	TGCAGTGCTAGCAGTAGCGGGGGCCGCAGCTCCTACGAGCAGTACTTC
TRBD1	TRBV5-6	TRBJ2-3	many	CASSLFGTGVPDTQYF	TGTGCCAGCAGCTTGTTCGGGACAGGGGTTCCAGATACGCAGTATTTT
TRBD1	TRBV12-3/TRBV12-4	TRBJ2-7	many	CASSPGTGGGYEQYF	TGTGCCAGCAGTCCCGGGACAGGGGGCGGCTACGAGCAGTACTTC
TRBD1	TRBV7-2	TRBJ2-7	NA	CASSPRGQINYEQYF	TGTGCCAGCAGCCCCAGGGGACAGATAAACTACGAGCAGTACTTC
TRBD2	TRBV2	TRBJ2-1	many	CASSAGTSGYNEQFF	TGTGCCAGCAGCGCCGGGACTAGCGGTTACAATGAGCAGTTCTTC
NA	TRBV4-3	TRBJ2-3	NA	CASSLSLHTDTQYF	TGCGCCAGCAGCCTATCCTTACACACAGATACGCAGTATTTT
NA	TRBV7-9	TRBJ2-5	NA	CASSPKTSRLQETQYF	TGTGCCAGCAGCCCAAAAACTAGCAGACTCCAAGAGACCCAGTACTTC
NA	TRBV29-1	TRBJ2-3	many	CSVEKGRDTQYF	TGCAGCGTTGAAAAGGGAAGAGATACGCAGTATTTT
TRBD1	TRBV12-3/TRBV12-4	TRBJ2-1	many	CASSSTGEVGEQFF	TGTGCCAGCAGTTCGACAGGGGAGGTCGGTGAGCAGTTCTTC
NA	TRBV13	TRBJ2-5	NA	CASSLGTLEETQYF	TGTGCCAGCAGCTTAGGCACACTAGAAGAGACCCAGTACTTC
TRBD1	TRBV27	TRBJ1-2	NA	CASRPTGAHGYTF	TGTGCCAGCAGACCTACAGGGGCACACGGCTACACCTTC
NA	TRBV30	TRBJ1-5	few	CAWSAYSNQPQHF	TGTGCCTGGAGTGCCTATAGCAATCAGCCCCAGCATTTT
TRBD2	TRBV11-2	TRBJ2-7	few	CASSLEIAGGPAYEQYF	TGTGCCAGCAGCTTAGAGATAGCGGGGGGGCCGGCCTACGAGCAGTACTTC
NA	TRBV25-1	TRBJ2-5	many	CASSEIEPQRGQETQYF	TGTGCCAGCAGTGAAATCGAGCCACAAAGGGGACAAGAGACCCAGTACTTC
TRBD1	TRBV7-9	TRBJ2-1	few	CASSRDRADYNEQFF	TGTGCCAGCAGCCGGGACAGGGCTGACTACAATGAGCAGTTCTTC
TRBD1	TRBV5-1	TRBJ1-6	many	CASSLVVTGTDSPLHF	TGCGCCAGCAGCTTGGTTGTTACGGGGACAGATTCACCCCTCCACTTT
NA	TRBV10-3	TRBJ2-5	many	CAISPGHQETQYF	TGTGCCATCAGCCCGGGACATCAAGAGACCCAGTACTTC